This entry features one TCR beta chain sequence. In the authors' workflow: For nucleated cells, counts were estimated from reference gene primer amplification. TCRdb's copy holds only in-frame clones and misses some; the assay was immunoSEQ multiplex PCR. D and trimming were read from the DNA, whereas the V and J calls and clone size are those reported in that table. The sample has 150,000 to 200,000 clones, 75% to 80% seen once. The data were obtained in a study of blood T cell repertoires in COVID-19. Study summary: Donors in the United States, Italy and Spain gave samples during acute or convalescent COVID-19. In each case, the material was cDNA or gDNA derived from T cells, B-cell-depleted T cells, or PBMCs.

This CDR3 contains 16 residues. The germline V gene encodes CDR1 SGHTA and CDR2 FQGTGA. Germline trimming cut 5 bases from V and 9 bases from J; bases unmatched to any gene: 14. V and J are TRBV7-3 and TRBJ2-2, with 8 bases matching TRBD2. This TCR came from a woman aged 80 or over with acute or convalescent COVID-19. The sequenced sample was peripheral blood. This CDR3 reads CASSLTSGSGRRELFF. DNA of the CDR3: TGTGCCAGCAGCCTCACTAGCGGAAGTGGGAGACGGGAGCTGTTTTTT.